The 19 T cell receptor beta chains below all came from one sample that was sequenced in a study of cytomegalovirus exposure and HLA in healthy donors. Primers included in the PCR were 60 Vbeta and 13 Jbeta primers. Measured with immunoSEQ multiplex PCR; TCRdb has only the in-frame clones, and not every one. Of about 98,000 clones in the sample, under 85% are singletons; the top ten hold 3% to 4.5%. The sequenced sample was PBMCs. The receptor set was obtained from a female donor in good health and CMV-seropositive.

The chain links TRBV6-1 to TRBJ2-1, with 11 nucleotides matching TRBD1. V dropped 10 bases and J dropped 10; count of bases not matched to a gene: 6. The CDR3 consists of 12 residues. Germline V lookup: CDR1 MNHNS, CDR2 SASEGT. CDR3 protein: CAIGQGAVEQFF. The CDR3 DNA is TGTGCCATAGGACAGGGGGCAGTGGAGCAGTTCTTC.

This clone was seen a single time. This chain uses TRBV9 with TRBJ1-2, with TRBD1 matching 10 bases. CDR1 and CDR2 from the germline V gene are SGDLS and YYNGEE. J gave up 4 bases and V 4 bases, and 13 bases lay outside the gene matches. This CDR3 is 17 amino acids long. The CDR3 protein is CASSSLTRTGGIYGYTF. The CDR3 DNA is TGTGCCAGCAGCAGCTTGACTAGGACAGGGGGAATCTATGGCTACACCTTC. Full variable domain (remainder filled in from reference TRBV9 and TRBJ1-2): DSGVTQTPKHLITATGQRVTLRCSPRSGDLSVYWYQQSLDQGLQFLIQYYNGEERAKGNILERFSAQQFPDLHSELNLSSLELGDSALYFCASSSLTRTGGIYGYTFGSGTRLTVV.

A single count supports this clone. The genes are TRBV6-1 and TRBJ1-2; D not resolved. Trimming pared 1 base from V and 2 bases from J, leaving 11 bases between. The CDR3 loop spans 15 amino acids. Germline CDR1 is MNHNS and CDR2 is SASEGT. CDR3 DNA sequence: TGTGCCAGCAGTGAAGATCCGGGGAGGAACTATGGCTACACCTTC. Its translation: CASSEDPGRNYGYTF.

V usage is TRBV28 and J usage is TRBJ1-1; no clear D. This CDR3 is 13 amino acids long. Between the trimmed V and J ends, which lost 6 bases and 0 bases, there was a span of 8 bases. CDR1 and CDR2 from the germline V gene are MDHEN and SYDVKM. The CDR3 nucleotides read TGTGCCAGCAGGGGCAGCCTGAACACTGAAGCTTTCTTT. Protein product: CASRGSLNTEAFF.

V gene TRBV19 combines with J gene TRBJ2-5; D might be TRBD2 (5 bases). Trimming took 6 bases from V and 1 from J, leaving 12 bases between them. The CDR3 is 14 amino acids. The V gene's germline CDR1 is LNHDA and CDR2 SQIVND (reference sequence). Written as DNA, the CDR3 is TGTGCCAGTAGGCCACGGGGATCCCAAGAGACCCAGTACTTC. Its translation is CASRPRGSQETQYF.

This clone was detected only a few times. The chain links TRBV5-4 to TRBJ2-3; D is unclear. The CDR3 covers 14 residues. V was trimmed by 0 bases and J by 2 bases, leaving 7 bases between them. Germline CDR1 and CDR2: SGHNT and YYREEE (reference sequence). CDR3 protein: CASSLGPYTDTQYF. CDR3 in DNA: TGTGCCAGCAGCTTGGGCCCCTACACAGATACGCAGTATTTT.

The chain uses TRBV27 and TRBJ1-2, with D possibly being TRBD1 (6 bases). The CDR3 is 13 residues long. With 2 bases removed from V and 6 bases from J, the gap between germline ends came to 10 bases. Germline assignment: CDR1 MNHEY and CDR2 SMNVEV (reference sequence). The CDR3 reads CASSLSRGHGYTF. For the CDR3, the DNA is TGTGCCAGCAGTTTAAGCAGGGGTCATGGCTACACCTTC.

The rearrangement joins TRBV7-9 to TRBJ2-7, with 10 bases that match TRBD1. From germline, CDR1 is SEHNR and CDR2 FQNEAQ (reference sequence). After removal of 4 bases from V and 0 bases from J, the junction contained 9 bases not matched to a gene. The CDR3 is made up of 17 amino acids. CDR3 bases: TGTGCCAGCAGCTCGCCGGGACAGGGGCGTCCCTCCTACGAGCAGTACTTC. It translates to CASSSPGQGRPSYEQYF.

The chain recombines TRBV19 with TRBJ2-1; D may be TRBD2 (5 bases). Trimming removed 3 bases from V and 7 bases from J, with 16 bases in between. The CDR3 is made up of 15 amino acids. CDR1 and CDR2 from the germline V gene are LNHDA and SQIVND (reference sequence). CDR3: CASSIRLEGMNEQFF. The CDR3 DNA is TGTGCCAGTAGTATCAGGCTCGAGGGAATGAATGAGCAGTTCTTC.

The rearrangement links TRBV27 to TRBJ2-7; 8 bases match TRBD2. CDR1 and CDR2 from the germline V gene are MNHEY and SMNVEV (reference sequence). Trimming cost V 1 base and J 2 bases; bases outside gene matches: 4. The CDR3 loop spans 15 amino acids. The DNA of the CDR3 is TGTGCCAGCAGTTTATTTAGCGGGGTGGCCTACGAGCAGTACTTC. Protein product: CASSLFSGVAYEQYF.

V and J are TRBV19 and TRBJ2-7; maybe TRBD1 (8 bases). Germline CDR1 and CDR2: LNHDA and SQIVND (reference sequence). V gave up 5 bases and J gave up 2 bases, with 13 bases separating them. CDR3 length: 14 amino acids. CDR3 region: CASSPQGGAYEQYF. The CDR3 nucleotides read TGTGCCAGTAGTCCACAGGGGGGGGCCTACGAGCAGTACTTC.

This chain joins TRBV30 and TRBJ1-2, with a tentative D call TRBD1 (6 bases). From germline, CDR1 is GTSNPN and CDR2 SVGIG (reference sequence). Trimming left V 7 bases short and J 4 bases short, with 25 bases between. The CDR3 extends over 16 amino acids. The CDR3 nucleotides are TGTGCCTCTGATAGGACAGTCTTCCCCCTATTCTATGGCTACACCTTC. It encodes CASDRTVFPLFYGYTF.

The V gene is TRBV4-1, the J gene TRBJ1-4; D is perhaps TRBD1 (6 bases). Trimming removed 0 bases at V and 7 bases at J, with 15 bases between. The V gene's germline CDR1 is MGHRA and CDR2 YSYEKL. The CDR3 has 16 amino acids. The CDR3 protein is CASSQDRGRGREKLFF. DNA for the CDR3: TGCGCCAGCAGCCAAGATCGGGGCAGGGGACGTGAAAAACTGTTTTTT.

This chain joins TRBV10-3 and TRBJ2-4; 11 bases fit TRBD2. There are 15 residues in the CDR3. CDR1 is ENHRY, CDR2 SYGVKD, per germline. The V gene end was trimmed by 0 bases and the J gene end by 6 bases; junction bases not matched to a gene: 1. The CDR3 is CAISESLAGGNIQYF. DNA of the CDR3: TGTGCCATCAGTGAGTCTCTAGCGGGGGGAAACATTCAGTACTTC.

In this sample, this clone turned up a few times. The rearrangement uses TRBV5-6 and TRBJ2-6, with 10 bases fitting TRBD1. This CDR3 is built from 16 residues. Germline CDR1 SGHDT, CDR2 YYEEEE. V lost 5 bases and J lost 0; bases outside the gene matches: 2. The CDR3 bases are TGTGCCAGCAGGGGGGACAGGGGCTCTGGGGCCAACGTCCTGACTTTC. This codes for CASRGDRGSGANVLTF.

The chain uses TRBV6-1 and TRBJ2-1, with 8 bases matching TRBD1. The V gene end was trimmed by 2 bases and the J gene end by 9 bases; junction bases not matched to a gene: 6. CDR3 size: 14 residues. Looked up from germline, CDR1 is MNHNS and CDR2 is SASEGT. The CDR3 is CASSESAGGTEQFF. CDR3 coding DNA: TGTGCCAGCAGTGAATCGGCAGGGGGCACTGAGCAGTTCTTC.

The V and J genes are TRBV28 and TRBJ1-3; D unresolved. Trimming pared 3 bases from V and 0 bases from J, leaving 6 bases between. The germline V gene encodes CDR1 MDHEN and CDR2 SYDVKM. The CDR3 runs 14 residues. The CDR3 DNA reads TGTGCCAGCAGTTTTTCCATCTCTGGAAACACCATATATTTT. Translation: CASSFSISGNTIYF. Using reference TRBV28 and TRBJ1-3 for the parts outside the CDR3, the full variable domain is DVKVTQSSRYLVKRTGEKVFLECVQDMDHENMFWYRQDPGLGLRLIYFSYDVKMKEKGDIPEGYSVSREKKERFSLILESASTNQTSMYLCASSFSISGNTIYFGEGSWLTVV.

In its sample, this clone was seen a few times. J is TRBJ2-3 and V is TRBV5-6; 10 bases are shared with TRBD1. The germline V gene encodes CDR1 SGHDT and CDR2 YYEEEE. The CDR3 has 17 amino acids. V lost 0 bases, J lost 6 bases, and 10 bases stayed unmatched. CDR3 coding DNA: TGTGCCAGCAGCTTGGTTAGGACAGGGGGTGTCGGCGATACGCAGTATTTT. Its protein product is CASSLVRTGGVGDTQYF.

This chain joins TRBV5-4 and TRBJ2-7; 15 nucleotides match TRBD2. Germline CDR1 is SGHNT and CDR2 is YYREEE (reference sequence). This CDR3 comprises 17 residues. The V gene end was trimmed by 4 bases and the J gene end by 7 bases; junction bases not matched to a gene: 12. The CDR3 is CASSVGLAGGTGREQYF. CDR3 in DNA: TGTGCCAGCAGCGTGGGACTAGCGGGAGGTACCGGGAGGGAGCAGTACTTC.